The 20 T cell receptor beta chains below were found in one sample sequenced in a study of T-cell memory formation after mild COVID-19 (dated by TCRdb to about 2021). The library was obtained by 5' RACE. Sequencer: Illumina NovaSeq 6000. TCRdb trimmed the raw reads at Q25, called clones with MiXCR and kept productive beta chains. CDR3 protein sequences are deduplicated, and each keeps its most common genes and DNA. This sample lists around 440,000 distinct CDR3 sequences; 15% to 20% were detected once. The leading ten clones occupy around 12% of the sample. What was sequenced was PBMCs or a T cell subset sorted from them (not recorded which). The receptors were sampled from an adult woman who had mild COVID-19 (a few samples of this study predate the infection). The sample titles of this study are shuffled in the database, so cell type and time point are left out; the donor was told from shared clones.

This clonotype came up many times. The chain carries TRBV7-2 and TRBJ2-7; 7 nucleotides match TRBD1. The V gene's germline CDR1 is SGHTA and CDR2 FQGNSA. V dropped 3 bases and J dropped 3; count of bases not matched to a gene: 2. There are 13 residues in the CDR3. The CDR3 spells CASSFRDSYEQYF. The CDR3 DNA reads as TGTGCCAGCAGCTTCAGGGACAGCTACGAGCAGTACTTC.

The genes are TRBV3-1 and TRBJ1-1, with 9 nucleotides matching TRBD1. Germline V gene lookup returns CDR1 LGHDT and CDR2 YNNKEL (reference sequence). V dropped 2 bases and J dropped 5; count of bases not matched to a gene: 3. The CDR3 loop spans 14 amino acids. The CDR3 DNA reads TGTGCCAGCAGCCAAAACAGGGGGCATACTGAAGCTTTCTTT. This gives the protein CASSQNRGHTEAFF. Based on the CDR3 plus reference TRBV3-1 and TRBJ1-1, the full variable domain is DTAVSQTPKYLVTQMGNDKSIKCEQNLGHDTMYWYKQDSKKFLKIMFSYNNKELIINETVPNRFSPKSPDKAHLNLHINSLELGDSAVYFCASSQNRGHTEAFFGQGTRLTVV.

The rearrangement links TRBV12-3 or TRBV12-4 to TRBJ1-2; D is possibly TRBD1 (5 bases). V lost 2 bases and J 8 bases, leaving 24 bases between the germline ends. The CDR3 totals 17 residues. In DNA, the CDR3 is TGTGCCAGCAGTTTATTGTACGGGGAGGAACAGGCAAGGGGCTACACCTTC. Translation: CASSLLYGEEQARGYTF.

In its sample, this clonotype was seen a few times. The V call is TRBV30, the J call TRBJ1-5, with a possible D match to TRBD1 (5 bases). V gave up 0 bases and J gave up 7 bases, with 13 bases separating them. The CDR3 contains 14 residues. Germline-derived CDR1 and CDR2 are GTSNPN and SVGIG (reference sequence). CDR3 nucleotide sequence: TGTGCCTGGAGTGTCATGGGGGTAGAGCAGCCCCAGCATTTT. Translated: CAWSVMGVEQPQHF.

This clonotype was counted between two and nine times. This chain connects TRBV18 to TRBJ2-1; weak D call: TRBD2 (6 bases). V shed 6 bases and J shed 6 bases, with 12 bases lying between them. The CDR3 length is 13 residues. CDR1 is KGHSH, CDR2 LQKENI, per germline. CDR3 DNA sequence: TGTGCCAGCTCGCGGGACTCTGTCAATGAGCAGTTCTTC. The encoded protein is CASSRDSVNEQFF. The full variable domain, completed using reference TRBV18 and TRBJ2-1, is NAGVMQNPRHLVRRRGQEARLRCSPMKGHSHVYWYRQLPEEGLKFMVYLQKENIIDESGMPKERFSAEFPKEGPSILRIQQVVRGDSAAYFCASSRDSVNEQFFGPGTRLTVL.

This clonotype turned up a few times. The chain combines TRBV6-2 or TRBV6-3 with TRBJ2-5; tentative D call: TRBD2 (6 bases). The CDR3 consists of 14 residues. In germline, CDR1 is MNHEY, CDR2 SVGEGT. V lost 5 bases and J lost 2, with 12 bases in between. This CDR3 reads CASSKGGDQETQYF. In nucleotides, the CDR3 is TGTGCCAGCAGTAAAGGAGGGGATCAAGAGACCCAGTACTTC.

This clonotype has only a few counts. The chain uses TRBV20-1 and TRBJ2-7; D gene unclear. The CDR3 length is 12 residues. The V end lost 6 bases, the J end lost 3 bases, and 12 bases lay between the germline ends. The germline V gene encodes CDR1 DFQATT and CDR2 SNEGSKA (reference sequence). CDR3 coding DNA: TGCAGTGCCAAGACTGAAGGCTACGAGCAGTACTTC. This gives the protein CSAKTEGYEQYF.

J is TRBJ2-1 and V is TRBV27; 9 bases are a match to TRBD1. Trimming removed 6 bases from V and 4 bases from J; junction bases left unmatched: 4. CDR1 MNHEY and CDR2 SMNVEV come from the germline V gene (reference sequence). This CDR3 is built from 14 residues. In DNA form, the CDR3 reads TGTGCCAGCAGGGACAGGGGTACGTACAATGAGCAGTTCTTC. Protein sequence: CASRDRGTYNEQFF.

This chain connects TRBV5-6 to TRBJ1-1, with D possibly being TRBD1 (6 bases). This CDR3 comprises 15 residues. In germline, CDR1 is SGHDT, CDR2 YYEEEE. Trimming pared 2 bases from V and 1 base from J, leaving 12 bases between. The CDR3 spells CASSFGGRGNTEAFF. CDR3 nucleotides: TGTGCCAGCAGCTTTGGGGGCAGGGGGAACACTGAAGCTTTCTTT.

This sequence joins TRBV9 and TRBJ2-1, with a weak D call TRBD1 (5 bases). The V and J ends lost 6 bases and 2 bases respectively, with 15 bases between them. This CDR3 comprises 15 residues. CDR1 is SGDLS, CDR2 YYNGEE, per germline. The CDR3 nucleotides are TGTGCCAGCACCCTAAAGGGGCTCCCCTACAATGAGCAGTTCTTC. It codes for CASTLKGLPYNEQFF.

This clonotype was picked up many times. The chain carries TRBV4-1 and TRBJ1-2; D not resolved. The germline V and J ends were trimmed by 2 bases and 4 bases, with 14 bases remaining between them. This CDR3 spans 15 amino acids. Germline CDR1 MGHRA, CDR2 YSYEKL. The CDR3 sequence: CASSQTSLGVYGYTF. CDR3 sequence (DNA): TGCGCCAGCAGCCAAACTTCCTTGGGAGTCTATGGCTACACCTTC.

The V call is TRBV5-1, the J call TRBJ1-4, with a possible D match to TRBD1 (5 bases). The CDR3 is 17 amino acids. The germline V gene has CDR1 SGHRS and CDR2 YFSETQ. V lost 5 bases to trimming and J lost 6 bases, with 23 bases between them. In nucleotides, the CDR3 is TGCGCCAGCAGGGATTGGGACGGCCAAGATAATTATGAAAAACTGTTTTTT. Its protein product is CASRDWDGQDNYEKLFF.

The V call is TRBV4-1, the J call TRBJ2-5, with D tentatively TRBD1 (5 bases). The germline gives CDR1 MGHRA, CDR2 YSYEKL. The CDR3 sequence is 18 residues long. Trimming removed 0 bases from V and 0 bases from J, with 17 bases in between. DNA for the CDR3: TGCGCCAGCAGCCAAGATCGGATCGGCAGACAGTACCAAGAGACCCAGTACTTC. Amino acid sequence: CASSQDRIGRQYQETQYF.

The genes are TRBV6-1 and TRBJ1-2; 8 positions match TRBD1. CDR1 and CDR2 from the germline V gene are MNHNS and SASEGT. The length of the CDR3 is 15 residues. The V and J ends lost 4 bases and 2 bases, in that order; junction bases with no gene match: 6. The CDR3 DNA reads TGTGCCAGCAGTGCTCTGGCAGGGGGCAACTATGGCTACACCTTC. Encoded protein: CASSALAGGNYGYTF.

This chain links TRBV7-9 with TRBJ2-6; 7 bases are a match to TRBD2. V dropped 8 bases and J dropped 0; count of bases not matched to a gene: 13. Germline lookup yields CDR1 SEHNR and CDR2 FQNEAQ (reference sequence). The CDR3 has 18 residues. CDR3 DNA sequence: TGTGCCAGCCCCGGGATGGTGACGGGGGGCTCTGGGGCCAACGTCCTGACTTTC. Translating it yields CASPGMVTGGSGANVLTF.

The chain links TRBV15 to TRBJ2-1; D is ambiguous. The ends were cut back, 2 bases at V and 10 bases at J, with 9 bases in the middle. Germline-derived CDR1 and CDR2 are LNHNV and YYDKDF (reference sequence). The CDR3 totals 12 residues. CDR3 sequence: CATSRIDAEQFF. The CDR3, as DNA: TGTGCCACCAGCAGAATAGACGCCGAGCAGTTCTTC.

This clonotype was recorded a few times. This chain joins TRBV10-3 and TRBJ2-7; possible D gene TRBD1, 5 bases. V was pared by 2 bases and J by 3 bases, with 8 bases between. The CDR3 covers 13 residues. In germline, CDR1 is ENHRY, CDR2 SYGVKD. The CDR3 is CAISEETVYEQYF. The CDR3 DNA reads TGTGCCATCAGTGAGGAGACAGTCTACGAGCAGTACTTC.

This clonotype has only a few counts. The CDR3 spells CASSLLGYNEQFF. In DNA form, the CDR3 reads TGTGCCAGCAGTCTATTAGGCTACAATGAGCAGTTCTTC. V is TRBV12-3 or TRBV12-4 and J is TRBJ2-1; D is unclear. This CDR3 has 13 amino acids. Trimming took 5 bases from V and 3 from J, leaving 8 bases between them.

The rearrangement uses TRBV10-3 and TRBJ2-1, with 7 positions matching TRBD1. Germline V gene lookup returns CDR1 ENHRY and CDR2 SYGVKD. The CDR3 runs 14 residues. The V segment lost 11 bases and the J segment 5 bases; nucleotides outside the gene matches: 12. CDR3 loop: CAVKPGTANNEQFF. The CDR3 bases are TGTGCCGTCAAACCCGGGACAGCCAACAATGAGCAGTTCTTC.

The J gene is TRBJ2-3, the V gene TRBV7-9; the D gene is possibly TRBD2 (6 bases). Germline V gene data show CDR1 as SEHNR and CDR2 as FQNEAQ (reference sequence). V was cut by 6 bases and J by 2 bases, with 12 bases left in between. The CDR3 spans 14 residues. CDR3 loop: CASRGRTHTDTQYF. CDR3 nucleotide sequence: TGTGCCAGCAGAGGGAGGACCCACACAGATACGCAGTATTTT.